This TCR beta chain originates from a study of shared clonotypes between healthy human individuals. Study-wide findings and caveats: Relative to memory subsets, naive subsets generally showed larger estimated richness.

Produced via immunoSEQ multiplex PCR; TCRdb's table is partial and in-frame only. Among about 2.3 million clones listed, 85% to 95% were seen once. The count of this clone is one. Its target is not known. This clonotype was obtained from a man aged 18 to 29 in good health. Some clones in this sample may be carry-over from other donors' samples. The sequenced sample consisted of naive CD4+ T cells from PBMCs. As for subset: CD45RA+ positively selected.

In nucleotides, the CDR3 is TGTGCCAGCAGTCCTGAGGGGGGCACAGGACTATATGGCTACACCTTC. It encodes CASSPEGGTGLYGYTF. The chain joins TRBV7-8 to TRBJ1-2; maybe TRBD1 (6 bases). The V gene's germline CDR1 is SGHVS and CDR2 FQNEAQ. The CDR3 runs to 16 residues. With 6 bases removed from V and 5 bases from J, the gap between germline ends came to 22 bases.